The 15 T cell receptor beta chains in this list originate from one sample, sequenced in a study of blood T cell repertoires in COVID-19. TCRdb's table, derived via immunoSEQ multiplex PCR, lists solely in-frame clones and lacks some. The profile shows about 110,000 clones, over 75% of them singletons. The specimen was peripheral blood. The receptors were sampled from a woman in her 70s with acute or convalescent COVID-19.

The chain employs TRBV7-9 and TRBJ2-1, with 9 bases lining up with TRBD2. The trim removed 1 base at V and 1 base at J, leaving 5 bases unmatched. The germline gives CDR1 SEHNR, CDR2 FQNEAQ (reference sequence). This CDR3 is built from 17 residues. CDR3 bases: TGTGCCAGCAGCTTAGGTGTAGCGGGAGATTCCTACAATGAGCAGTTCTTC. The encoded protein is CASSLGVAGDSYNEQFF.

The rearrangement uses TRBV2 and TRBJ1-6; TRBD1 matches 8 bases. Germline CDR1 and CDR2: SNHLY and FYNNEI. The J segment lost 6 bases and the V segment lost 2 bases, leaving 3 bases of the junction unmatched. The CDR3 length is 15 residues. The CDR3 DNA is TGTGCCAGCAGTGAATGGGGGACAGGTAATTCACCCCTCCACTTT. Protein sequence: CASSEWGTGNSPLHF.

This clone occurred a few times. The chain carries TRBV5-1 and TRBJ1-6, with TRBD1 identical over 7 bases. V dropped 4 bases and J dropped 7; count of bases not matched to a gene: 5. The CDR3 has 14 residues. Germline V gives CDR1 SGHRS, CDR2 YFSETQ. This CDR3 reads CASSRDRSNSPLHF. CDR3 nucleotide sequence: TGCGCCAGCAGCCGGGACAGATCCAATTCACCCCTCCACTTT.

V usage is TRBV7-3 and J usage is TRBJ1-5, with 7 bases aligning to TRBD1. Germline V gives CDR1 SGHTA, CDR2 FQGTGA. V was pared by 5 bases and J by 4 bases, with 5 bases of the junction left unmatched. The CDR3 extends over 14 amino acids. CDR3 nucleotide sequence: TGTGCCAGCAGCAAGGGGACAGAGAATCAGCCCCAGCATTTT. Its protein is CASSKGTENQPQHF.

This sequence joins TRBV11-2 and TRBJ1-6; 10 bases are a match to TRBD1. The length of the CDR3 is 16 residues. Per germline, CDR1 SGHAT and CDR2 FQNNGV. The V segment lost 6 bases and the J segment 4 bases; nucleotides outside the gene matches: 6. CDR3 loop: CASRAPGQGYNSPLHF. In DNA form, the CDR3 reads TGTGCCAGCAGGGCGCCGGGACAGGGGTATAATTCACCCCTCCACTTT.

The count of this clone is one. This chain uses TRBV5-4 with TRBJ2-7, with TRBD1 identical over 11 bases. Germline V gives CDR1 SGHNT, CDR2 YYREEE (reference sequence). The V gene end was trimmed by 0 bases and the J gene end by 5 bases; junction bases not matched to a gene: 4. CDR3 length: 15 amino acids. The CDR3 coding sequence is TGTGCCAGCAGCTTGGCTGGACAGGGGGCCCACGAGCAGTACTTC. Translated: CASSLAGQGAHEQYF.

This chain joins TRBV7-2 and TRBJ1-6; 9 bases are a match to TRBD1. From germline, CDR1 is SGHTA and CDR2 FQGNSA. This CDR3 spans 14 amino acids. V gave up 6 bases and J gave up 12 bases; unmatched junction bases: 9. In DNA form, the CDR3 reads TGTGCCAGCAGACCGGACAGGGGTATAGGACCCCTCCACTTT. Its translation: CASRPDRGIGPLHF.

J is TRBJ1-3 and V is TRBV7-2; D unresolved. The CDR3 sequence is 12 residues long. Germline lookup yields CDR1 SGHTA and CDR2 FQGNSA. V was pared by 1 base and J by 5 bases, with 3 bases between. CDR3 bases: TGTGCCAGCAGCTTAGATAGAAACACCATATATTTT. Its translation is CASSLDRNTIYF.

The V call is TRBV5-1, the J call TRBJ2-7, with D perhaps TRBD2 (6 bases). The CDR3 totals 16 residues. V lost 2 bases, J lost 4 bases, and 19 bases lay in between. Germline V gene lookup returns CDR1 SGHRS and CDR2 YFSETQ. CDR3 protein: CASSLVAGAGKYEQYF. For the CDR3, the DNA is TGCGCCAGCAGCTTAGTCGCGGGCGCGGGGAAGTACGAGCAGTACTTC. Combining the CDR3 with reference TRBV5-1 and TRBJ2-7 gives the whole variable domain KAGVTQTPRYLIKTRGQQVTLSCSPISGHRSVSWYQQTPGQGLQFLFEYFSETQRNKGNFPGRFSGRQFSNSRSEMNVSTLELGDSALYLCASSLVAGAGKYEQYFGPGTRLTVT.

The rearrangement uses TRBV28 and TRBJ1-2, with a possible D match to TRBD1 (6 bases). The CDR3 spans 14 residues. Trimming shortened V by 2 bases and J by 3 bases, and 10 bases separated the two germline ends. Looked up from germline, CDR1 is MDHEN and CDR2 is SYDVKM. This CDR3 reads CASSLSGQHYGYTF. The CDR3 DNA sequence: TGTGCCAGCAGTTTAAGTGGACAGCACTATGGCTACACCTTC.

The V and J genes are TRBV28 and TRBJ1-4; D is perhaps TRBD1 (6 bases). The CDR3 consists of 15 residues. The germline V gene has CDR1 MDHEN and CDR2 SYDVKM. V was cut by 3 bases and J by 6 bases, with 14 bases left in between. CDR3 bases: TGTGCCAGCAGTTTTATCCAGGGGCCTGATGAAAAACTGTTTTTT. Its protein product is CASSFIQGPDEKLFF.

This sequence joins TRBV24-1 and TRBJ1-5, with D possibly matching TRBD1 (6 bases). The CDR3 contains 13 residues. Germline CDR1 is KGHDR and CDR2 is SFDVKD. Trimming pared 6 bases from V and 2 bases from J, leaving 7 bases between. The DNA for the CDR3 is TGTGCCACCAGTAGACAGGGCAATCAGCCCCAGCATTTT. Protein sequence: CATSRQGNQPQHF.

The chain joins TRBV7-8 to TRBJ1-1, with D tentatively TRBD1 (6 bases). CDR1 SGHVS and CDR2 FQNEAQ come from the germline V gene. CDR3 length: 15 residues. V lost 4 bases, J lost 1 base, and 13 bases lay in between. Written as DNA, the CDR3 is TGTGCCAGCAGCTCAGACCAGGGGTCGAACACTGAAGCTTTCTTT. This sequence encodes CASSSDQGSNTEAFF.

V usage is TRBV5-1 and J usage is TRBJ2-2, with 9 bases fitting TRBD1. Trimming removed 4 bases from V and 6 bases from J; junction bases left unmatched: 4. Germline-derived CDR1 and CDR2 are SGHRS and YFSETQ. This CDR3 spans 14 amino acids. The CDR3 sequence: CASSGTGSAGELFF. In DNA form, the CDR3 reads TGCGCCAGCAGCGGGACAGGGTCGGCCGGGGAGCTGTTTTTT. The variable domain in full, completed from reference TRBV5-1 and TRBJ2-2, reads KAGVTQTPRYLIKTRGQQVTLSCSPISGHRSVSWYQQTPGQGLQFLFEYFSETQRNKGNFPGRFSGRQFSNSRSEMNVSTLELGDSALYLCASSGTGSAGELFFGEGSRLTVL.

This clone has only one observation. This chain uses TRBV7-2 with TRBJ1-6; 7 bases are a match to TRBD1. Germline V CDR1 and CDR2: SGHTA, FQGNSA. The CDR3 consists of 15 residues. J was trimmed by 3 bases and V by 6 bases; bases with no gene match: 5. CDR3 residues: CASSLQGFYNSPLHF. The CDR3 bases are TGTGCCAGCAGTTTACAGGGGTTCTATAATTCACCCCTCCACTTT.